The 14 T cell receptor beta chains in this list originate from one sample, sequenced in a study of tissue T cells after allogeneic stem cell transplantation. Assay used: immunoSEQ multiplex PCR; TCRdb lists only in-frame clones, some missing. The data contain about 4,900 clones, about 44% of them singletons. Time point indicated: mouse harvest day 14 after allogeneic transplant. Each mouse received 10^7 T-cell-depleted marrow cells plus 10^6 splenic CD5+ T cells by tail vein. Sequenced: gut tissue. The receptor set was obtained from a female BALB/c mouse given C57BL/6 T cells with graft-versus-host disease after an allogeneic hematopoietic cell transplant.

A word on this clone: Mouse gene names and germline throughout. The read halts 1 residue ahead of the CDR3 end, with the missing end drawn from the germline J gene. The chain links TRBV26 to TRBJ1-2, with 7 bases that match TRBD1. The CDR3 is 13 amino acids. The ends lost 0 bases at V and 6 bases at J; junction bases unmatched: 1. CDR1 and CDR2 from the germline V gene are KGHPV and FQNQEV (reference sequence). CDR3 region: CASSLSTGPDYTF. Incomplete CDR3 DNA: TGTGCCAGCAGTCTGTCGACAGGGCCCGACTACACC.

This clone is labeled medium-sized. Germline and genes here are mouse. Sequencing ends 1 residue short of the CDR3 end; the germline J gene provides the rest. The rearrangement joins TRBV26 to TRBJ2-3; 7 positions agree with TRBD1. CDR3 length: 14 residues. Trimming at V came to 6 bases and at J to 2 bases, leaving 5 bases not matched to a gene. Germline V CDR1 and CDR2: KGHPV, FQNQEV (reference sequence). The DNA read from the CDR3 is TGTGCCAGCAGCCGACAGGGATTTGCAGAAACGCTGTAT. Residues: CASSRQGFAETLY. The CDR3, in full, reads CASSRQGFAETLYF.

About this clone: Mouse germline and gene names are used. The DNA ends 1 residue before the CDR3 does, and the rest of the CDR3 is filled in from the germline J gene. The chain is built from TRBV19 and TRBJ1-1, with D perhaps matching TRBD1 (5 bases). V was shortened by 1 base and J by 5 bases, with 6 bases between the two germline ends. The CDR3 runs to 12 residues. Germline CDR1 reads FNHDT; CDR2 reads SITEND (reference sequence). The CDR3 DNA, read in part, is TGTGCCAGCAGTATAAGGGGTACAGAAGTCTTC. The encoded protein is CASSIRGTEVF. In full, the CDR3 reads CASSIRGTEVFF.

As concerns this clone: These gene names are mouse names. The read is 1 residue too short to cover the CDR3 end, so that end is filled in from the germline J gene. The chain is built from TRBV15 and TRBJ2-7; 11 nucleotides agree with TRBD2. Germline loops: CDR1 SGHND, CDR2 FRSKSL. The V gene end was trimmed by 6 bases and the J gene end by 4 bases; junction bases not matched to a gene: 5. This CDR3 has 14 residues. The CDR3 DNA, read in part, is TGTGCCAGCAGCCCTGACTGGGGGGGGTATGAACAGTAC. This encodes CASSPDWGGYEQY. The whole CDR3 is CASSPDWGGYEQYF.

Remarks on this clone: The germline and genes are mouse ones. The read comes to an end 1 residue before the CDR3 does, leaving the germline J gene to fill in the end. The J gene is TRBJ2-4, the V gene TRBV3; D uncertain. This CDR3 comprises 13 residues. Germline V gene data show CDR1 as SNHLY and CDR2 as FYNGKV (reference sequence). The V end was cut by 2 bases, the J end by 0 bases, with 3 bases between. The CDR3 bases that were read are TGTGCCAGCAGCTTAAATAGTCAAAACACCTTGTAC. Protein sequence: CASSLNSQNTLY. Given in full, the CDR3 is CASSLNSQNTLYF. Together with reference TRBV3 and TRBJ2-4, the CDR3 gives the full variable domain: GPKVLQIPSHQIIDMGQMVTLNCDPVSNHLYFYWYKQILGQQMEFLVNFYNGKVMEKSKLFKDQFSVERPDGSYFTLKIQPTALEDSAVYFCASSLNSQNTLYFGAGTRLSVL.

In the case of this clone: These gene names are mouse names. From the germline J gene comes the end of the CDR3, since the read stops 1 residue before it. This chain connects TRBV13-2 to TRBJ2-7; 9 bases agree with TRBD2. This CDR3 has 14 amino acids. V dropped 0 bases and J dropped 6; count of bases not matched to a gene: 4. Germline V gene sequence: CDR1 NNHNN, CDR2 SYGAGS (reference sequence). This CDR3 is CASGDGMGGLEQYF. CDR3 bases read: TGTGCCAGCGGTGATGGTATGGGGGGGCTTGAACAGTAC.

This clone was seen just once. The gene names here belong to mouse. The CDR3 extends 1 residue past the end of the read, so its final part is completed from the germline J gene. The chain links TRBV26 to TRBJ1-1; no firm D call. Trimming took off 3 bases at V and 1 base at J, with 6 bases between the two ends. The germline V gene has CDR1 KGHPV and CDR2 FQNQEV (reference sequence). The CDR3 has 13 residues. CDR3: CASSLRRNTEVFF. The CDR3 DNA, read in part, is TGTGCCAGCAGTCTCCGCAGAAACACAGAAGTCTTC.

This clone has a handful of counts. These gene names are mouse names. The read halts 1 residue ahead of the CDR3 end, with the missing end drawn from the germline J gene. The genes are TRBV12-1 and TRBJ2-2; TRBD1 matches 8 bases. After removal of 2 bases from V and 6 bases from J, the junction contained 4 bases not matched to a gene. Germline V gives CDR1 SGHSN, CDR2 HYEKVE. This CDR3 comprises 14 residues. The CDR3 sequence is CASSQRTGPGQLYF. Incomplete CDR3 DNA: TGTGCCAGCTCTCAGAGGACAGGGCCCGGGCAGCTCTAC.

In regard to this clone: Mouse gene names and germline throughout. Read coverage stops 1 residue before the CDR3 terminus; the germline J gene supplies the remainder. This rearrangement joins TRBV4 to TRBJ2-3; D remains ambiguous. Trimming shortened V by 3 bases and J by 3 bases, and 4 bases separated the two germline ends. This CDR3 spans 12 amino acids. CDR1 and CDR2 from the germline V gene are LGHDT and YNNKQL (reference sequence). CDR3 DNA, as far as it was read: TGTGCCAGCAGCTACAGAGCAGAAACGCTGTAT. This gives the protein CASSYRAETLY. The CDR3 in its entirety is CASSYRAETLYF.

Regarding this clone: Gene names denote mouse genes. From the germline J gene comes the end of the CDR3, since the read stops 1 residue before it. The chain combines TRBV26 with TRBJ2-3; 8 bases are a match to TRBD1. V lost 5 bases to trimming and J lost 0 bases; unmatched junction nucleotides: 1. The CDR3 extends over 14 amino acids. CDR1 and CDR2 (germline): KGHPV, FQNQEV (reference sequence). The sequenced part of the CDR3 DNA is TGTGCCAGCAGTAGACAGGGGAGTGCAGAAACGCTGTAT. The encoded protein is CASSRQGSAETLY. The whole CDR3 reads CASSRQGSAETLYF.

Comments on this clone: Genes and germline are mouse. The CDR3 goes on 1 residue after the read ends, and that part is filled in from the germline J gene. This chain links TRBV19 with TRBJ1-1; 7 bases fit TRBD1. The CDR3 runs 14 residues. Germline V gives CDR1 FNHDT, CDR2 SITEND (reference sequence). Trimming cost V 3 bases and J 2 bases; bases outside gene matches: 4. CDR3 sequence reads: CASSSGTVNTEVFF. The DNA read from the CDR3 is TGTGCCAGCAGTAGCGGGACAGTCAACACAGAAGTCTTC. The full variable domain, completed using reference TRBV19 and TRBJ1-1, is GGIITQTPKFLIGQEGQKLTLKCQQNFNHDTMYWYRQDSGKGLRLIYYSITENDLQKGDLSEGYDASREKKSSFSLTVTSAQKNEMAVFLCASSSGTVNTEVFFGKGTRLTVV.

For this clone: Gene and germline names: mouse. The read ends 1 residue early relative to the CDR3; the germline J gene fills the gap. The chain employs TRBV12-1 and TRBJ1-1; no clear D. Trimming took off 0 bases at V and 4 bases at J, with 8 bases between the two ends. Germline V gives CDR1 SGHSN, CDR2 HYEKVE. The CDR3 is 13 residues long. CDR3 DNA (partial): TGTGCCAGCTCTCTCGGAGGGCGCACAGAAGTCTTC. As protein: CASSLGGRTEVF. The full CDR3 reads CASSLGGRTEVFF.

Points on this clone: Any gene name here is a mouse gene name. The DNA ends 1 residue before the CDR3 does, and the rest of the CDR3 is filled in from the germline J gene. V and J are TRBV26 and TRBJ2-2; D may be TRBD1 (6 bases). The ends were cut back, 7 bases at V and 2 bases at J, with 11 bases in the middle. Germline lookup yields CDR1 KGHPV and CDR2 FQNQEV (reference sequence). The CDR3 has 14 residues. This CDR3 is CASTLQGNTGQLYF. The DNA read from the CDR3 is TGTGCCAGCACCCTACAGGGCAACACCGGGCAGCTCTAC.

This clone is termed medium-sized. The gene names here belong to mouse. The DNA ends 1 residue before the CDR3 does, and the rest of the CDR3 is filled in from the germline J gene. This rearrangement joins TRBV12-1 to TRBJ2-7; 10 nucleotides line up with TRBD2. The ends lost 0 bases at V and 2 bases at J; junction bases unmatched: 0. Germline lookup yields CDR1 SGHSN and CDR2 HYEKVE. The CDR3 totals 14 residues. The sequenced part of the CDR3 DNA is TGTGCCAGCTCTCTCACTGGGGGGGCCTATGAACAGTAC. This encodes CASSLTGGAYEQY. The CDR3 as a whole reads CASSLTGGAYEQYF.